What follows describes a single T cell receptor (beta chain). CDR1 and CDR2 (germline): SQVTM, ANQGSEA. The CDR3 is 11 residues long. Trimming left V 3 bases short and J 3 bases short, with 6 bases between. The source of the sample is a study of long-term antiretroviral therapy in people with HIV. The authors ran the immunoSEQ assay, v3.0, at survey level. Sequencing was performed with immunoSEQ multiplex PCR; in TCRdb, only in-frame clones are kept and a portion is missing. The sample has about 24,000 clones, roughly 86% seen once; the top ten hold roughly 9.4%. The chain combines TRBV29-1 with TRBJ2-7; D unclear. The clonotype originates from a man aged 45 to 65 with HIV. Sequencing was performed on unsorted PBMCs, taken 1.8 years before starting antiretroviral therapy. CDR3 region: CSVDGDYEQYF. DNA of the CDR3: TGCAGCGTTGACGGAGACTACGAGCAGTACTTC.